These 16 T cell receptor beta chains came from one sample sequenced in a study of shared clonotypes between healthy human individuals. Clones were read by immunoSEQ multiplex PCR, and TCRdb kept only the in-frame ones, dropping some. The sample comprises about 870,000 clones, 92% of which are singletons, and 24% rests with the top ten. The naive CD8 fraction comprised CD45RO-negative cells positively selected for CCR7 and excluded terminally differentiated effector memory CD45RA+ cells. Sequences were obtained from naive CD8+ T cells sorted from blood. The receptors originated from a man in his thirties or forties in good health.

The V gene is TRBV29-1, the J gene TRBJ1-4; D gene uncertain. V shed 0 bases and J shed 4 bases, with 12 bases lying between them. The CDR3 spans 15 residues. Germline V gives CDR1 SQVTM, CDR2 ANQGSEA. CDR3 amino acids: CSVEDRGSGNEKLFF. The CDR3 DNA sequence: TGCAGCGTTGAAGATCGAGGGAGCGGTAATGAAAAACTGTTTTTT.

The V gene is TRBV27, the J gene TRBJ2-3, with D possibly being TRBD2 (6 bases). The germline gives CDR1 MNHEY, CDR2 SMNVEV (reference sequence). V was shortened by 7 bases and J by 6 bases, with 17 bases between the two germline ends. The CDR3 is made up of 14 amino acids. In DNA form, the CDR3 reads TGTGCCAGCACCCGGGCCTCCCGGGGGGATACGCAGTATTTT. Protein: CASTRASRGDTQYF.

The sample holds a few counts of this clone. The CDR3 coding sequence is TGTGCCAGCAGCCCAGGGACGGCATATGGCTACACCTTC. Encoded protein: CASSPGTAYGYTF. The chain recombines TRBV7-8 with TRBJ1-2; D might be TRBD1 (5 bases). V was trimmed by 5 bases and J by 5 bases, leaving 12 bases between them. The length of the CDR3 is 13 residues. CDR1 is SGHVS, CDR2 FQNEAQ, per germline.

The V gene is TRBV10-3, the J gene TRBJ2-1; 11 nucleotides agree with TRBD2. The CDR3 runs to 14 residues. Germline trimming cut 5 bases from V and 9 bases from J; bases unmatched to any gene: 6. Per germline, CDR1 ENHRY and CDR2 SYGVKD. The CDR3 nucleotides read TGTGCCATCAGTACCGGGACTAGCGGTTTTGAGCAGTTCTTC. It translates to CAISTGTSGFEQFF.

V and J are TRBV11-2 and TRBJ1-1, with TRBD1 matching over 8 bases. The CDR3 is 13 amino acids. In germline, CDR1 is SGHAT, CDR2 FQNNGV. J gave up 10 bases and V 5 bases, and 9 bases lay outside the gene matches. The CDR3 loop is CASSPGGSVGAFF. As DNA, the CDR3 is TGTGCCAGCAGCCCAGGGGGCTCGGTTGGAGCTTTCTTT.

This clone was picked up one time. Additional DNA sequences in this sample encode the identical CDR3. This sequence joins TRBV30 and TRBJ1-2; D unresolved. The V gene's germline CDR1 is GTSNPN and CDR2 SVGIG (reference sequence). The CDR3 has 12 residues. Trimming removed 0 bases at V and 8 bases at J, with 10 bases between. The CDR3 DNA sequence: TGTGCCTGGAGTGTGACGGGAACAGGCTACACCTTC. Protein sequence: CAWSVTGTGYTF.

V gene TRBV27 combines with J gene TRBJ1-2; D possibly corresponds to TRBD1 (5 bases). The CDR3 consists of 15 residues. CDR1 MNHEY and CDR2 SMNVEV come from the germline V gene (reference sequence). Between the trimmed V and J ends, which lost 1 base and 7 bases, there was a span of 16 bases. DNA for the CDR3: TGTGCCAGCAGTTTATATCCCCCCCTCGGGGGTGGCTACACCTTC. The encoded protein is CASSLYPPLGGGYTF.

The V call is TRBV19, the J call TRBJ2-1; perhaps TRBD2 as D (6 bases). Trimming took 5 bases from V and 5 from J, leaving 19 bases between them. Germline CDR1 is LNHDA and CDR2 is SQIVND (reference sequence). The CDR3 is made up of 16 amino acids. CDR3 sequence (DNA): TGTGCCAGTAGTGTATCCGGGACTCAGAATAACAATGAGCAGTTCTTC. Translation gives CASSVSGTQNNNEQFF.

The chain joins TRBV6-1 to TRBJ2-1; D possibly corresponds to TRBD1 (5 bases). This CDR3 has 16 residues. The V end lost 2 bases, the J end lost 5 bases, and 16 bases lay between the germline ends. Germline V CDR1 and CDR2: MNHNS, SASEGT. The CDR3 sequence: CASSEYTGSTNNEQFF. The CDR3 DNA reads as TGTGCCAGCAGTGAATACACAGGCTCGACGAACAATGAGCAGTTCTTC.

Of note for this clone: Other DNA sequences of this sample code for an identical CDR3. The J gene is TRBJ2-1, the V gene TRBV10-2; D is perhaps TRBD2 (6 bases). In germline, CDR1 is WSHSY, CDR2 SAAADI. The CDR3 totals 13 residues. V dropped 6 bases and J dropped 3 bases, with 9 bases sitting between them. As DNA, the CDR3 is TGCGCCAGCAGCGGGACTCTCTACAATGAGCAGTTCTTC. Translation: CASSGTLYNEQFF.

This clone has only a few counts. The chain has TRBV11-2 and TRBJ2-1, with D uncertain. The germline V and J ends were trimmed by 7 bases and 5 bases, with 12 bases remaining between them. Germline loops: CDR1 SGHAT, CDR2 FQNNGV. The CDR3 consists of 13 residues. As DNA, the CDR3 is TGTGCCAGCACGCCGGATATCAACAATGAGCAGTTCTTC. Translated: CASTPDINNEQFF.

J is TRBJ2-3 and V is TRBV19; 8 positions agree with TRBD2. The CDR3 sequence is 15 residues long. Germline CDR1 and CDR2: LNHDA and SQIVND (reference sequence). V gave up 5 bases and J gave up 4 bases; unmatched junction bases: 8. The CDR3 reads CASSASGGGPDTQYF. CDR3 coding DNA: TGTGCCAGTAGTGCGTCGGGGGGGGGCCCAGATACGCAGTATTTT.

The chain couples TRBV29-1 to TRBJ2-1; a weak D match, TRBD2 (7 bases). V was shortened by 1 base and J by 4 bases, with 17 bases between the two germline ends. Germline loops: CDR1 SQVTM, CDR2 ANQGSEA. This CDR3 has 16 amino acids. The CDR3 DNA is TGCAGCGTTGAAGGCGGGGGACAACTAAGTTACAATGAGCAGTTCTTC. Translated: CSVEGGGQLSYNEQFF.

J is TRBJ2-7 and V is TRBV27; TRBD1 matches 10 bases. This CDR3 contains 13 residues. V shed 5 bases, J shed 5 bases, and the junction held 3 bases outside the gene matches. Germline CDR1 is MNHEY and CDR2 is SMNVEV (reference sequence). CDR3 sequence (DNA): TGTGCCAGCAGTCCCGGGACAGGGGACGAGCAGTACTTC. Translating it yields CASSPGTGDEQYF.

The V call is TRBV28, the J call TRBJ2-1; 9 bases are a match to TRBD2. Germline lookup yields CDR1 MDHEN and CDR2 SYDVKM. The trim removed 4 bases at V and 6 bases at J, leaving 4 bases unmatched. This CDR3 region has 14 residues. In nucleotides, the CDR3 is TGTGCCAGCAGTTACGGCGGGAGGGGCAATGAGCAGTTCTTC. This encodes CASSYGGRGNEQFF.

The chain carries TRBV11-2 and TRBJ2-7; TRBD1 matches 7 bases. The V and J ends lost 2 bases and 1 base, in that order; junction bases with no gene match: 2. CDR1 and CDR2 from the germline V gene are SGHAT and FQNNGV. The CDR3 has 14 amino acids. CDR3 nucleotide sequence: TGTGCCAGCAGCTTACTGGGACAGTCCTACGAGCAGTACTTC. As protein: CASSLLGQSYEQYF.